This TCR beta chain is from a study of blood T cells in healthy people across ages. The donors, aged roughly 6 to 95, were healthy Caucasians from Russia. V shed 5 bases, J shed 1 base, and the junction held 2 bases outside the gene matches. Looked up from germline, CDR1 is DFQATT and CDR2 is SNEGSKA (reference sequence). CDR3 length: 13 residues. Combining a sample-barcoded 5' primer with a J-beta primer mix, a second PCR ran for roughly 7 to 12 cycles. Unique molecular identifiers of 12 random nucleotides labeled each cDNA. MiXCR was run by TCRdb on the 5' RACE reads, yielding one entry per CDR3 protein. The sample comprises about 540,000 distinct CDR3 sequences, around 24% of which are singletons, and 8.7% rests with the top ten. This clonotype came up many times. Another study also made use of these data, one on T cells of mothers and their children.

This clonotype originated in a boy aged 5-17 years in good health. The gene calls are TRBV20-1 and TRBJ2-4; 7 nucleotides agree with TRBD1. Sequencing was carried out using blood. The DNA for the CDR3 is TGCAGTGCTTCCAGGGGGGCCAAAAACATTCAGTACTTC. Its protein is CSASRGAKNIQYF.